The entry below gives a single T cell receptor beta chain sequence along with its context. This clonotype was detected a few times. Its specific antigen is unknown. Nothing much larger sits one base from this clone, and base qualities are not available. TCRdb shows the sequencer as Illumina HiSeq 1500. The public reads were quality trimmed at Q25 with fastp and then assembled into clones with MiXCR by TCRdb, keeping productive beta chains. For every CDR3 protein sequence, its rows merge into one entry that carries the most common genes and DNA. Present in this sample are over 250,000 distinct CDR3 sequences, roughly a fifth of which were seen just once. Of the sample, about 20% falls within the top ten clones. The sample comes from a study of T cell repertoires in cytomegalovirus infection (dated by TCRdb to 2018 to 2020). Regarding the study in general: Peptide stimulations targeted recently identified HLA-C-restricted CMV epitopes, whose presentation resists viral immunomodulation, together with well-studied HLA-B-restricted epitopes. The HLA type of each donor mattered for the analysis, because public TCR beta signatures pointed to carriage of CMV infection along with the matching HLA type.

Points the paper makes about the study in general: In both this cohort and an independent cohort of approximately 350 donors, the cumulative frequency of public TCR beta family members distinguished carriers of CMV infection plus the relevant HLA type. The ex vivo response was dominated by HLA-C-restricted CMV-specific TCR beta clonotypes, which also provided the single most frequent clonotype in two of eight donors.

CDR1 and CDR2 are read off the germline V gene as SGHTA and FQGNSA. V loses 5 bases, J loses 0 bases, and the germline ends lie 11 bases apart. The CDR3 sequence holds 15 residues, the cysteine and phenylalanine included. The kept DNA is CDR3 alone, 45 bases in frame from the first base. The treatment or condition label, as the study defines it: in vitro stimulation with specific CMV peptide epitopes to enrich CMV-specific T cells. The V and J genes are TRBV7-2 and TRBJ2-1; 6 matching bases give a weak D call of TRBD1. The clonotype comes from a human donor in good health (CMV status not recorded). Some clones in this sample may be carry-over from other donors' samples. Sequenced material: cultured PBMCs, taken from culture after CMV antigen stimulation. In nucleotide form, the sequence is TGTGCCAGCAGCCCCCGGGACAACTCCTACAATGAGCAGTTCTTC. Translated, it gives CASSPRDNSYNEQFF.